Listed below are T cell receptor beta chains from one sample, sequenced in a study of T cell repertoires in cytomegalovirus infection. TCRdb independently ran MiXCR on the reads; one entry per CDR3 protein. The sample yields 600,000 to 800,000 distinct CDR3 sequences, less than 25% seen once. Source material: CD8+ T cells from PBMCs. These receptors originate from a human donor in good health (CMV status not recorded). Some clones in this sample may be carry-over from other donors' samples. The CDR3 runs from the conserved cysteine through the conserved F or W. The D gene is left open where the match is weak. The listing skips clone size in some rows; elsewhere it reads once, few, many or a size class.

TGTGCCAGCAGTTACGACGGCCTGGGGACTGAAGCTTTCTTT CASSYDGLGTEAFF few TRBJ1-1 TRBV6-5 -
TGTGCCAGCAGTTTACTGCGGGAGTATGACACCGGGGAGCTGTTTTTT CASSLLREYDTGELFF - TRBJ2-2 TRBV27 TRBD2
TGCAGTGCTAGAGAACTAGCGGGGTGGGATGAGCAGTTCTTC CSARELAGWDEQFF - TRBJ2-1 TRBV20-1 TRBD2
TGCAGCGTAGGGGGTTATAGGACAGGGGCCTACGAGCAGTACTTC CSVGGYRTGAYEQYF - TRBJ2-7 TRBV29-1 TRBD1
TGTGCCAGCAGTTATGGACAGGGGATTAATGAAAAACTGTTTTTT CASSYGQGINEKLFF - TRBJ1-4 TRBV6-6 TRBD1
TGTGCCAGCAGTGGAAACAGGGTGGATGAGCAGTTCTTC CASSGNRVDEQFF many TRBJ2-1 TRBV2 -
TGTGCCAGCAGCTTAGGGGGGACTAGGTACAATGAGCAGTTCTTC CASSLGGTRYNEQFF - TRBJ2-1 TRBV7-9 TRBD2
TGTGCCAGCTCACAAGACGGGGAGAGTGATACGCAGTATTTT CASSQDGESDTQYF - TRBJ2-3 TRBV18 -
TGCAGCGTTGAAGGAGGAAACAGGGGGACAGATACGCAGTATTTT CSVEGGNRGTDTQYF few TRBJ2-3 TRBV29-1 TRBD1
TGTGCCAGCAGCTTAGAACCCCCGATCGTTGGTACGAGATCTAGCACAGATACGCAGTATTTT CASSLEPPIVGTRSSTDTQYF - TRBJ2-3 TRBV11-2 -
TGTGCCAGCAGTGAAGTGGCGGGGACCGGGGAGCTGTTTTTT CASSEVAGTGELFF few TRBJ2-2 TRBV6-1 -
TGCAGTGCGGAGGAGGGTGAGAATTCACCCCTCCACTTT CSAEEGENSPLHF few TRBJ1-6 TRBV20-1 -
TGTGCCAGCAGCCCCGTGCCCCAGGGCTTCTATGGCTACACCTTC CASSPVPQGFYGYTF - TRBJ1-2 TRBV28 -
TGCGGTGCTAGAGAGACAGGGGAAGATGGCTACACCTTC CGARETGEDGYTF once TRBJ1-2 TRBV20-1 TRBD1
TGTGCCAGCAGCTTAATTTGGGGGGGCGCGGAGACCCAGTACTTC CASSLIWGGAETQYF many TRBJ2-5 TRBV7-2 -
TGTGCCAGCAGCTATCGGCCCTCTGACACAGATACGCAGTATTTT CASSYRPSDTDTQYF many TRBJ2-3 TRBV7-2 -
TGTGCCAGCAGCACGGGACCCCGAGGGGATGAGCAGTTCTTC CASSTGPRGDEQFF few TRBJ2-1 TRBV7-8 -
TGTGCCAGCAGCTTAGACGGGACCAAGCCCCAGCATTTT CASSLDGTKPQHF - TRBJ1-5 TRBV7-9 -
TGTGCCAGCAGCATCGGACAGGGTCGGAGGGATACGCAGTATTTT CASSIGQGRRDTQYF few TRBJ2-3 TRBV7-3 TRBD1
TGTGCCAGCCGGACCCTACCAGAGGGACTCACCGGGGAGCTGTTTTTT CASRTLPEGLTGELFF - TRBJ2-2 TRBV19 -
TGTGCCAGCAGTGATGGAACAGGGTGGAATGAAAAACTGTTTTTT CASSDGTGWNEKLFF - TRBJ1-4 TRBV25-1 -
TGTGCCAGCAGCTTGACAGGGGGCCATAATTCACCCCTCCACTTT CASSLTGGHNSPLHF - TRBJ1-6 TRBV5-6 TRBD1
TGTGCCAGCAGTTTCGGTTTGGAGAACACTGAAGCTTTCTTT CASSFGLENTEAFF many TRBJ1-1 TRBV12-3/TRBV12-4 -
TGTGCCAACAGTTTTCCTAGCGGGGATACGCAGTATTTT CANSFPSGDTQYF - TRBJ2-3 TRBV27 TRBD2
TGTGCCGTGGGACAGTCGAATGAAAAACTGTTTTTT CAVGQSNEKLFF - TRBJ1-4 TRBV12-3/TRBV12-4 TRBD1
TGTGCCAGTAGTCAGCCCCGGGACAGGGGGCCCTACAATGAGCAGTTCTTC CASSQPRDRGPYNEQFF - TRBJ2-1 TRBV19 TRBD1
TGTGCCAGCAGCTCAGGACTAGCGGCCAATGAGCAGTTCTTC CASSSGLAANEQFF - TRBJ2-1 TRBV5-5 TRBD2
TGCAGTGCTGACAAACACGGTTCGCGGGGCAATCAGCCCCAGCATTTT CSADKHGSRGNQPQHF - TRBJ1-5 TRBV20-1 -
TGCAGCGTAGACGGGACAGAAGCAACTAATGAAAAACTGTTTTTT CSVDGTEATNEKLFF - TRBJ1-4 TRBV29-1 TRBD1
TGTGCCAGCAGCTACGGACAGCCGGAGCTGTTTTTT CASSYGQPELFF - TRBJ2-2 TRBV28 -
TGCAGCGCCCTGGGACTAGCGGGGGGGTACTCCGGCTCCTACAATGAGCAGTTCTTC CSALGLAGGYSGSYNEQFF once TRBJ2-1 TRBV29-1 TRBD2
TGTGCCAGCAGTAGGACTCGGGACAGCACCCTTAACTATGGCTACACCTTC CASSRTRDSTLNYGYTF - TRBJ1-2 TRBV14 TRBD1
TGCGCCAGCAGCTTGGACAGCCGCTCTGGAAACACCATATATTTT CASSLDSRSGNTIYF - TRBJ1-3 TRBV5-1 -
TGTGCCAGCAGCAACAGGGGGAGAGAGCAGTTCTTC CASSNRGREQFF few TRBJ2-1 TRBV13 TRBD1
TGTGCCAGTACAACCCTGGGAGGTGGAAGTGAGCAGTTCTTC CASTTLGGGSEQFF many TRBJ2-1 TRBV19 -
TGTGCCAGCAGCTCCTACTCCTACGAGCAGTACTTC CASSSYSYEQYF few TRBJ2-7 TRBV5-5 -
TGTGCCAGCAGCGTAGGACTAGCGAAGGATGGGGAGCTGTTTTTT CASSVGLAKDGELFF - TRBJ2-2 TRBV9 TRBD2